This T cell receptor beta chain originates from a study of cytomegalovirus exposure and HLA in healthy donors. Findings and limits, study-wide: The HLA-A and HLA-B alleles of most subjects were reportedly predicted accurately from TCR beta sequences. Immune exposure data for these donors was limited to CMV serostatus.

Deletions cut 6 bases from V and 9 bases from J, with 16 bases between. Germline V gene lookup returns CDR1 SGHRS and CDR2 YFSETQ. The CDR3 runs 13 residues. 13 Jbeta primers and 60 Vbeta primers were used for the PCR. The repertoire was sequenced with immunoSEQ multiplex PCR; TCRdb's copy has only in-frame clones and lacks some. Of 200,000 or so clones listed, about 80% are singletons. Turning to this clone: Its antigen is unknown.

Sequencing input: PBMCs. The chain links TRBV5-1 to TRBJ2-1, with a possible D match to TRBD2 (6 bases). The sequence was obtained from a man aged 18-30 years in good health and CMV-seronegative. CDR3 region: CASTRLGGREQFF. Here the CDR3 DNA reads TGCGCCAGCACCCGTCTGGGGGGACGTGAGCAGTTCTTC.